This T cell receptor (beta chain) originates from a study of tumor-infiltrating lymphocytes in primary liver carcinoma. Overall study: The cohort included men and women aged 30 to 69 years.

TCR beta cDNA came from about 470 ng total RNA, primed with a constant-region primer. Employing slightly modified ARM-PCR, three nested multiplex PCR rounds were run, and these gave rise to the TCR beta libraries. TRBV1-TRBV30 forward primers paired with a C-beta reverse primer were used in the first two PCR rounds, which ran 9 to 10 cycles each. TCRdb re-derived calls from the multiplex PCR reads in MiXCR, one entry per CDR3 protein. This repertoire shows hundreds of thousands of distinct CDR3 sequences, roughly 60% found once; its top ten account for approximately 15%. The germline V gene encodes CDR1 MNHEY and CDR2 SVGEGT. Trimming left V 3 bases short and J 3 bases short, with 33 bases between. This CDR3 has 21 residues. RNA isolated from unsorted whole blood supplied the blood RNA, with germline DNA also extracted.

The receptor was derived from a woman under 40 with primary liver carcinoma and hepatitis B virus infection. Sequencing was done on a sample of peripheral blood. The chain links TRBV6-2 or TRBV6-3 to TRBJ2-7, with a possible D match to TRBD2 (6 bases). Here the CDR3 reads CASSYFTRAAGGALALYEQYF. The CDR3 nucleotides are TGTGCCAGCAGTTATTTCACCCGCGCGGCTGGCGGGGCCCTCGCCCTCTACGAGCAGTACTTC.